The 25 T cell receptor beta chains reported below all come from one sample, sequenced in a study of Graves' ophthalmopathy and Graves' hyperthyroidism (dated by TCRdb to 2016 to 2018). TCRdb shows the sequencer as Illumina HiSeq 2000. TCR beta CDR3 regions were amplified from RNA transcripts for repertoire sequencing. The first round of RT-PCR was done with HTBI primers and the Qiagen OneStep RT-PCR kit, and was followed by a second round of multiplex PCR, then size selection and purification. TCRdb ran its own pipeline on the public reads, namely fastp trimming at Q25 and MiXCR clone calling, and kept in-frame beta chains. Records with the same CDR3 protein are collapsed into one entry carrying the most frequent genes and DNA. This sample comprises 620,000 or so distinct CDR3 sequences, about 24% of them detected only once. In total, the top ten clones hold around 6.9% of the sample. Material for sequencing was peripheral blood. These TCRs come from a woman younger than 30 with stable Graves' hyperthyroidism. Some clones in this sample may be carry-over from other donors' samples. Donor details come from another sample of the same person, matched by shared clones.

This clonotype has at least ten counts. The rearrangement joins TRBV12-3 or TRBV12-4 to TRBJ2-5; 8 bases agree with TRBD2. The CDR3 runs 11 residues. The J segment lost 8 bases and the V segment lost 6 bases, leaving 2 bases of the junction unmatched. CDR3 DNA: TGTGCCAGCAGACGGGGGGGTACCCAGTACTTC. Its protein product is CASRRGGTQYF.

This clonotype was detected many times. V and J are TRBV12-3 or TRBV12-4 and TRBJ1-5; D is perhaps TRBD1 (6 bases). The CDR3 sequence is 14 residues long. Trimming shortened V by 5 bases and J by 7 bases, and 15 bases separated the two germline ends. The CDR3 DNA reads as TGTGCCAGCAGTCAACAGGGTGAGGAGCAGCCCCAGCATTTT. Protein sequence: CASSQQGEEQPQHF.

V and J are TRBV7-2 and TRBJ2-5; 8 nucleotides agree with TRBD1. Germline CDR1 reads SGHTA; CDR2 reads FQGNSA. The CDR3 totals 17 residues. The trim removed 6 bases at V and 5 bases at J, leaving 17 bases unmatched. The CDR3 spells CASSKRAGAGGRETQYF. For the CDR3, the DNA is TGTGCCAGCAGTAAGCGTGCTGGGGCAGGGGGCCGGGAGACCCAGTACTTC.

V gene TRBV28 combines with J gene TRBJ1-3; tentative D call: TRBD1 (5 bases). This CDR3 has 16 residues. The germline V gene encodes CDR1 MDHEN and CDR2 SYDVKM. V dropped 7 bases and J dropped 0 bases, with 16 bases sitting between them. CDR3 sequence reads: CASISGQVHSGNTIYF. In DNA, the CDR3 is TGTGCCAGCATCTCAGGGCAGGTGCACTCTGGAAACACCATATATTTT.

The V gene is TRBV15, the J gene TRBJ2-7, with a weak D call TRBD1 (6 bases). CDR1 is LNHNV, CDR2 YYDKDF, per germline (reference sequence). This CDR3 is built from 13 residues. V was cut by 1 base and J by 6 bases, with 10 bases left in between. The CDR3 region has the DNA TGTGCCACCAGCAGAGGAACAGGGCTCGAGCAGTACTTC. Encoded protein: CATSRGTGLEQYF.

This chain connects TRBV24-1 to TRBJ2-2; no definite D call. The CDR3 covers 15 residues. V gave up 3 bases and J gave up 5 bases, with 12 bases separating them. Germline CDR1 KGHDR, CDR2 SFDVKD. The CDR3 protein is CATSDLILQTGELFF. The CDR3, as DNA: TGTGCCACCAGTGATCTTATACTACAAACCGGGGAGCTGTTTTTT.

There are many counts of this clonotype. The chain is built from TRBV30 and TRBJ2-5; the D gene is possibly TRBD1 (5 bases). Trimming left V 1 base short and J 2 bases short, with 8 bases between. The CDR3 has 13 residues. Germline V gene data show CDR1 as GTSNPN and CDR2 as SVGIG (reference sequence). CDR3 sequence: CAWSGQIQETQYF. The CDR3 DNA reads TGTGCCTGGAGTGGACAGATTCAAGAGACCCAGTACTTC.

This clonotype was counted ten times or more. This sequence joins TRBV29-1 and TRBJ1-5; TRBD1 is a possible D gene (6 bases). This CDR3 is built from 16 residues. From germline, CDR1 is SQVTM and CDR2 ANQGSEA. V was cut by 7 bases and J by 8 bases, with 27 bases left in between. CDR3 DNA: TGCAGCGCTCACTATGGGGGGGCTGGACTATCAGAGCCCCAGCATTTT. Its protein is CSAHYGGAGLSEPQHF.

This clonotype was counted many times. The chain recombines TRBV6-1 with TRBJ2-7, with 10 bases aligning to TRBD1. Germline V gives CDR1 MNHNS, CDR2 SASEGT. The CDR3 has 14 residues. J was trimmed by 7 bases and V by 7 bases; bases with no gene match: 10. The CDR3 region has the DNA TGTGCCAGCATCAGACTCGGACAGGGGGGTGAGCAGTACTTC. Translated, it gives CASIRLGQGGEQYF.

This clonotype was recorded at least ten times. The chain combines TRBV6-5 with TRBJ2-5, with D perhaps given as TRBD1 or TRBD2 (6 bases each). Trimming left V 5 bases short and J 5 bases short, with 15 bases between. The CDR3 is made up of 14 amino acids. Looked up from germline, CDR1 is MNHEY and CDR2 is SVGAGI. The CDR3 coding sequence is TGTGCCAGCAGTCGTCCGGGGGACACCGAGACCCAGTACTTC. As protein: CASSRPGDTETQYF.

The sample holds a few counts of this clonotype. J is TRBJ1-2 and V is TRBV5-1, with D possibly matching TRBD1 (5 bases). The germline gives CDR1 SGHRS, CDR2 YFSETQ. This CDR3 spans 14 amino acids. V gave up 4 bases and J gave up 7 bases, with 17 bases separating them. The CDR3 DNA follows: TGCGCCAGCAGCCCCTCCGGGGGTTCGGTTGGCTACACCTTC. Residues: CASSPSGGSVGYTF.

The chain joins TRBV6-5 to TRBJ2-5; TRBD2 agrees at 9 bases. This CDR3 contains 15 residues. V gave up 2 bases and J gave up 5 bases; unmatched junction bases: 6. Germline CDR1 MNHEY, CDR2 SVGAGI. The CDR3 DNA sequence: TGTGCCAGCAGTTACGATGGGACTAGCAGGGAGACCCAGTACTTC. Translating it yields CASSYDGTSRETQYF.

This clonotype was picked up a small number of times. A read error may produce the germline difference seen at one junction end. The CDR3 DNA sequence: TGTGCCAGCAGCTCCCCGGAGGGGGGGCCTGGGGCCGACGTCCTGACTTTC. Translating it yields CASSSPEGGPGADVLTF. V is TRBV7-6 and J is TRBJ2-6; D may be TRBD2 (7 bases). Per germline, CDR1 SGHVS and CDR2 FNYEAQ. The CDR3 contains 17 residues.

This clonotype was detected only a few times. At one end, the junction sequence differs from germline, possibly due to a read error. The chain has TRBV6-5 and TRBJ1-1; D is uncertain. The CDR3 sequence is 16 residues long. The germline gives CDR1 MNHEY, CDR2 SVGAGI. CDR3 residues: CANSYSNLRGNTEAFF. CDR3 DNA sequence: TGTGCCAACAGTTACTCGAATTTACGGGGAAACACTGAAGCTTTCTTT.

V usage is TRBV27 and J usage is TRBJ1-2, with 7 positions matching TRBD1. The CDR3 is 12 residues long. In germline, CDR1 is MNHEY, CDR2 SMNVEV (reference sequence). After removal of 8 bases from V and 6 bases from J, the junction contained 6 bases not matched to a gene. The CDR3 here is CASSDRVNGYTF. The CDR3 bases are TGTGCCAGCTCAGACAGGGTGAATGGCTACACCTTC.

This clonotype was seen many times. The V call is TRBV18, the J call TRBJ2-5; tentative D call: TRBD1 (6 bases). Trimming cost V 8 bases and J 5 bases, with 18 bases left between them. The CDR3 is 14 residues long. From germline, CDR1 is KGHSH and CDR2 LQKENI. For the CDR3, the DNA is TGTGCCAGCATACCGGGACAACAGAGCGAGACCCAGTACTTC. It encodes CASIPGQQSETQYF.

This clonotype was observed a handful of times. The chain uses TRBV6-1 and TRBJ2-7; 7 nucleotides match TRBD2. CDR3 length: 13 amino acids. Germline lookup yields CDR1 MNHNS and CDR2 SASEGT. The J segment lost 0 bases and the V segment lost 7 bases, leaving 3 bases of the junction unmatched. Here the CDR3 DNA reads TGTGCCAGCACGGGGGGAAACTCCTACGAGCAGTACTTC. This sequence encodes CASTGGNSYEQYF.

Many counts were recorded for this clonotype. This sequence joins TRBV5-1 and TRBJ1-1, with a tentative D call TRBD1 (5 bases). Germline lookup yields CDR1 SGHRS and CDR2 YFSETQ. V gave up 3 bases and J gave up 0 bases, with 9 bases separating them. The CDR3 loop spans 14 amino acids. CDR3 DNA sequence: TGCGCCAGCAGCTGGGAAGGGGTGAACACTGAAGCTTTCTTT. Translation: CASSWEGVNTEAFF.

On this clonotype itself: A read error may produce the germline difference seen at one junction end. This chain joins TRBV30 and TRBJ1-1, with unresolved D. The CDR3 is made up of 14 amino acids. From germline, CDR1 is GTSNPN and CDR2 SVGIG (reference sequence). The CDR3 is CAWSYPVRNTDAFF. In DNA, the CDR3 is TGTGCCTGGAGCTACCCCGTCAGGAACACTGATGCTTTCTTT.

This clonotype was seen just once. The chain couples TRBV28 to TRBJ1-5, with D possibly matching TRBD1 (6 bases). The CDR3 extends over 12 amino acids. V was clipped by 11 bases and J by 6 bases, with 14 bases between them. Germline V CDR1 and CDR2: MDHEN, SYDVKM. DNA for the CDR3: TGTGCCGTCAGTAGGGGGGGTCAGCCCCAGCATTTT. Translated: CAVSRGGQPQHF.

A single count supports this clonotype. V usage is TRBV27 and J usage is TRBJ1-1, with D perhaps TRBD1 (5 bases). Germline loops: CDR1 MNHEY, CDR2 SMNVEV (reference sequence). Trimming stripped 8 bases from V and 4 bases from J, with 14 bases between. The CDR3 has 13 amino acids. The CDR3 DNA follows: TGTGCCAGCTTTGGGGGGAGGTTCACTGAAGCTTTCTTT. Residues: CASFGGRFTEAFF.

The sample holds many counts of this clonotype. The chain joins TRBV20-1 to TRBJ1-6, with D perhaps matching TRBD1 (6 bases). Germline V gives CDR1 DFQATT, CDR2 SNEGSKA (reference sequence). The CDR3 is made up of 13 amino acids. With 2 bases removed from V and 15 bases from J, the gap between germline ends came to 17 bases. CDR3 loop: CSARPTGLAVLHF. In DNA form, the CDR3 reads TGCAGTGCTAGACCGACAGGCCTCGCTGTCCTCCACTTT.

In its sample, this clonotype was seen many times. The CDR3 DNA sequence: TGTGCCAGCAGTTCCGGGACGGGGAATAATTCACCCCTCCACTTT. Protein: CASSSGTGNNSPLHF. The rearrangement uses TRBV6-5 and TRBJ1-6; D perhaps matches TRBD1 (5 bases). The germline V gene encodes CDR1 MNHEY and CDR2 SVGAGI. This CDR3 is built from 15 residues. V was pared by 4 bases and J by 5 bases, with 12 bases between.

The chain employs TRBV7-9 and TRBJ1-1, with a possible D match to TRBD1 (5 bases). This CDR3 contains 14 residues. Germline V gives CDR1 SEHNR, CDR2 FQNEAQ (reference sequence). Trimming pared 5 bases from V and 4 bases from J, leaving 14 bases between. DNA for the CDR3: TGTGCCAGCAGCCCCCCAGGGTTAGGCACTGAAGCTTTCTTT. Its translation is CASSPPGLGTEAFF.

This chain links TRBV20-1 with TRBJ1-1, with D maybe TRBD1 (5 bases). Trimming stripped 5 bases from V and 1 base from J, with 14 bases between. The CDR3 is 14 amino acids. Per the germline V gene, CDR1 is DFQATT and CDR2 is SNEGSKA (reference sequence). Here the CDR3 DNA reads TGCAGTGCTTGGGGGGAAATCAGGAACACTGAAGCTTTCTTT. Protein: CSAWGEIRNTEAFF.